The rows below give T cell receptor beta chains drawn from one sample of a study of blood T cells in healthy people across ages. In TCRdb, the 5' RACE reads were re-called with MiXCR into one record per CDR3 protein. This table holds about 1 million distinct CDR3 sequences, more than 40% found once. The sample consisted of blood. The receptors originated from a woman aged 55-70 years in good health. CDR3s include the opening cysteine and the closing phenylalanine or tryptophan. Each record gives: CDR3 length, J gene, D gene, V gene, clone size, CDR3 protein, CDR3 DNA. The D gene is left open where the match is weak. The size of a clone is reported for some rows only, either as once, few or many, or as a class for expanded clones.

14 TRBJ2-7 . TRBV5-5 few CASSLEGPSWEQYF TGTGCCAGCAGCTTGGAGGGACCCTCCTGGGAGCAGTACTTC
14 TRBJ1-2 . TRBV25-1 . CASSAYGPPYGYTF TGTGCCAGCAGTGCATATGGCCCCCCATATGGCTACACCTTC
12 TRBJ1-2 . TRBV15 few CATWGNFYGYTF TGTGCCACCTGGGGAAATTTCTATGGCTACACCTTC
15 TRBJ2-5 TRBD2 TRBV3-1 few CASSQDPGGRETQYF TGTGCCAGCAGCCAAGATCCGGGAGGAAGAGAGACCCAGTACTTC
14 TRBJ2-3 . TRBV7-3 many CASSIGSSTDTQYF TGTGCCAGCAGCATCGGGAGTTCCACAGATACGCAGTATTTT
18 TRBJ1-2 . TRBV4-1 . CASSQGSLFESPDYGYTF TGCGCCAGCAGCCAAGGGTCCCTATTCGAGAGCCCGGACTATGGCTACACCTTC
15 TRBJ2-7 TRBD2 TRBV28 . CASDALGLAGDEQYF TGTGCCAGCGACGCCCTAGGACTAGCGGGAGACGAGCAGTACTTC
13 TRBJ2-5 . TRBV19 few CASSMARQETQYF TGTGCCAGTAGTATGGCCCGCCAAGAGACCCAGTACTTC
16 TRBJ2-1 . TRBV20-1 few CSARDLRVYSYNEQFF TGCAGTGCTAGAGATCTGCGGGTATATTCCTACAATGAGCAGTTCTTC
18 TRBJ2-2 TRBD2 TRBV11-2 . CASSLDIRTSGTTGELFF TGTGCCAGCAGCTTAGATATCAGGACTAGCGGGACTACCGGGGAGCTGTTTTTT
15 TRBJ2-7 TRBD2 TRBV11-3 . CASSPAAGGTYEQYF TGTGCCAGCAGCCCCGCGGCGGGGGGGACCTACGAGCAGTACTTC
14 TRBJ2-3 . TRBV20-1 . CSASMTTSTDTQYF TGCAGTGCTAGCATGACAACTAGCACAGATACGCAGTATTTT
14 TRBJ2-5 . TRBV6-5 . CASSQSRAAETQYF TGTGCCAGCAGCCAGAGCCGGGCCGCCGAGACCCAGTACTTC
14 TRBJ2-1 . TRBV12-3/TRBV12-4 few CASSASAAYNEQFF TGTGCCAGCAGTGCTAGCGCGGCATACAATGAGCAGTTCTTC
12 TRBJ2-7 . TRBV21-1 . CAIAPNSYEQYF TGTGCCATCGCACCCAACTCCTACGAGCAGTACTTC
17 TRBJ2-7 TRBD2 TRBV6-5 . CASSYSGPSGTIYEQYF TGTGCCAGCAGTTACTCGGGGCCTAGCGGGACTATCTACGAGCAGTACTTC
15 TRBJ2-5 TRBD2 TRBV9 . CASSQTSGRLETQYF TGTGCCAGCAGCCAGACTAGCGGGAGGTTAGAGACCCAGTACTTC
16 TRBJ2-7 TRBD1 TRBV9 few CASSVGWDRAPYEQYF TGTGCCAGCAGCGTAGGTTGGGACAGGGCTCCCTACGAGCAGTACTTC
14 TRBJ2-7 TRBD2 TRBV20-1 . CSASQTSGMTEQYF TGCAGTGCAAGCCAGACTAGCGGGATGACGGAGCAGTACTTC
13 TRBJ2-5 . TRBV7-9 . CASSRTFEETQYF TGTGCCAGCAGCAGGACTTTTGAAGAGACCCAGTACTTC
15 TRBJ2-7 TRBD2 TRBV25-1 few CASSAPSGRGSGQYF TGTGCCAGCAGTGCCCCTAGCGGGAGAGGTTCGGGGCAGTACTTC
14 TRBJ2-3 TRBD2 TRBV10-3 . CAASGGRGTDTQYF TGTGCCGCGAGCGGCGGGAGAGGTACAGATACGCAGTATTTT
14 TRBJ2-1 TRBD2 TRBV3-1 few CASSQGPSGLEQFF TGTGCCAGCAGCCAAGGTCCTAGCGGCCTCGAGCAGTTCTTC
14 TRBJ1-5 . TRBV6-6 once CASTQGMVDRPQHF TGTGCCAGCACTCAGGGTATGGTCGATCGGCCCCAGCATTTT
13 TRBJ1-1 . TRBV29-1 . CSVGARVNTEAFF TGCAGCGTTGGGGCCAGGGTGAACACTGAAGCTTTCTTT
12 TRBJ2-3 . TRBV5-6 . CASSASGYTQYF TGTGCCAGCAGCGCGAGCGGATATACGCAGTATTTT
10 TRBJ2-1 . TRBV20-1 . CSAYDNEQFF TGCAGTGCTTATGACAATGAGCAGTTCTTC
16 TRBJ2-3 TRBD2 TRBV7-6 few CASSLVLAGEADTQYF TGTGCCAGCAGCTTAGTTCTAGCGGGAGAGGCGGATACGCAGTATTTT
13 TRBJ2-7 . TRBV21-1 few CASNPGLPYEQYF TGTGCCAGCAACCCAGGTTTACCCTACGAGCAGTACTTC
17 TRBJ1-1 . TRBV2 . CASSQGEQGYRDTEAFF TGTGCCAGCAGTCAAGGGGAACAGGGCTATCGGGACACTGAAGCTTTCTTT
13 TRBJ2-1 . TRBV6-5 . CASSAVPPNEQFF TGTGCCAGCTCGGCGGTTCCTCCCAATGAGCAGTTCTTC
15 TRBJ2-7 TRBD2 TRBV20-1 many CSASGASGSMYEQYF TGCAGTGCTAGTGGGGCTAGCGGGAGTATGTACGAGCAGTACTTC
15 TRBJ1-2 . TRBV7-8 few CASSLGVTENYGYTF TGTGCCAGCAGCTTAGGCGTCACCGAAAACTATGGCTACACCTTC
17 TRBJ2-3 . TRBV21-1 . CASSKAARGRGTDTQYF TGTGCCAGCAGCAAAGCCGCGCGGGGAAGGGGCACAGATACGCAGTATTTT
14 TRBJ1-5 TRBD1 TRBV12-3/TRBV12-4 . CASSRTGSGEPQHF TGTGCCAGCAGTCGGACAGGGTCCGGAGAACCCCAGCATTTT